This entry lists 27 T cell receptor beta chains sequenced from one sample in a study of cytomegalovirus exposure and HLA in healthy donors. The PCR had 60 Vbeta and 13 Jbeta primers. The repertoire was sequenced with immunoSEQ multiplex PCR; TCRdb's copy has only in-frame clones and lacks some. The sample lists some 130,000 clones, roughly two thirds occurring once. Source material: PBMCs. These receptors came from a man younger than 45 in good health and CMV-seropositive.

The chain has TRBV28 and TRBJ2-3; 11 bases match TRBD1. CDR3 length equals 17 residues. Germline CDR1 MDHEN, CDR2 SYDVKM. With 4 bases clipped from V and 2 bases from J, the junction kept 8 bases outside the gene matches. CDR3 residues: CASSWLPGQGDTDTQYF. The CDR3, as DNA: TGTGCCAGCAGTTGGCTACCGGGACAGGGGGACACAGATACGCAGTATTTT.

The J gene is TRBJ2-7, the V gene TRBV28, with 8 bases aligning to TRBD1. With 4 bases clipped from V and 4 bases from J, the junction kept 0 bases outside the gene matches. CDR3 length: 12 amino acids. The germline gives CDR1 MDHEN, CDR2 SYDVKM. This CDR3 reads CASSWTGYEQYF. The CDR3 DNA reads TGTGCCAGCAGTTGGACAGGGTACGAGCAGTACTTC.

J is TRBJ2-7 and V is TRBV7-2, with D perhaps TRBD1 (6 bases). The germline gives CDR1 SGHTA, CDR2 FQGNSA. This CDR3 has 13 amino acids. V was pared by 2 bases and J by 3 bases, with 8 bases between. CDR3 amino acids: CASSLKGGYEQYF. In nucleotides, the CDR3 is TGTGCCAGCAGCTTAAAAGGGGGCTACGAGCAGTACTTC.

This clone came up many times. This sequence joins TRBV2 and TRBJ1-5, with D unclear. The V and J ends lost 7 bases and 0 bases respectively, with 4 bases between them. CDR1 and CDR2 from the germline V gene are SNHLY and FYNNEI. The CDR3 extends over 12 amino acids. The CDR3 loop is CASTRSNQPQHF. The DNA for the CDR3 is TGTGCCAGCACTCGTAGCAATCAGCCCCAGCATTTT. Combining the CDR3 with reference TRBV2 and TRBJ1-5 gives the whole variable domain EPEVTQTPSHQVTQMGQEVILRCVPISNHLYFYWYRQILGQKVEFLVSFYNNEISEKSEIFDDQFSVERPDGSNFTLKIRSTKLEDSAMYFCASTRSNQPQHFGDGTRLSIL.

The V and J genes are TRBV9 and TRBJ1-6; 7 positions agree with TRBD1. Per the germline V gene, CDR1 is SGDLS and CDR2 is YYNGEE. This CDR3 has 14 residues. The junction had 7 bases not matched to a gene; V was cut back by 6 bases and J by 7 bases. The CDR3 protein is CASTPGQPNSPLHF. The CDR3 DNA reads TGTGCCAGCACCCCGGGACAGCCGAATTCACCCCTCCACTTT.

This chain uses TRBV6-5 with TRBJ1-5; a possible D gene is TRBD1 (5 bases). Germline V lookup: CDR1 MNHEY, CDR2 SVGAGI. V was cut by 8 bases and J by 11 bases, with 16 bases left in between. The CDR3 runs 12 residues. The CDR3 is CASGQGLQTQHF. In DNA, the CDR3 is TGTGCCAGCGGGCAGGGACTCCAGACCCAGCATTTT.

The rearrangement joins TRBV2 to TRBJ2-5; 8 bases align to TRBD2. The CDR3 loop spans 12 amino acids. The junction had 4 bases not matched to a gene; V was cut back by 9 bases and J by 4 bases. CDR1 SNHLY and CDR2 FYNNEI come from the germline V gene. CDR3 in DNA: TGTGCCAGACGCAGCGGGAGAGAGACCCAGTACTTC. Translation gives CARRSGRETQYF. The variable domain in full, completed from reference TRBV2 and TRBJ2-5, reads EPEVTQTPSHQVTQMGQEVILRCVPISNHLYFYWYRQILGQKVEFLVSFYNNEISEKSEIFDDQFSVERPDGSNFTLKIRSTKLEDSAMYFCARRSGRETQYFGPGTRLLVL.

The chain carries TRBV7-9 and TRBJ2-2; a possible D gene is TRBD1 (5 bases). The CDR3 has 16 amino acids. V lost 3 bases and J lost 5, with 16 bases in between. The V gene's germline CDR1 is SEHNR and CDR2 FQNEAQ (reference sequence). CDR3 nucleotide sequence: TGTGCCAGCAGCTTTGGCTGGTCAGGGCGGACCGGGGAGCTGTTTTTT. It translates to CASSFGWSGRTGELFF.

This clone was observed a handful of times. The chain carries TRBV5-1 and TRBJ2-3; TRBD2 is a possible D gene (6 bases). V was shortened by 1 base and J by 0 bases, with 21 bases between the two germline ends. This CDR3 contains 19 residues. The germline V gene has CDR1 SGHRS and CDR2 YFSETQ. The CDR3 DNA follows: TGCGCCAGCAGCTTGTCTGGGACTCCCCAATTGAAAAGCACAGATACGCAGTATTTT. Protein: CASSLSGTPQLKSTDTQYF.

The chain combines TRBV5-1 with TRBJ1-2; 7 nucleotides match TRBD1. Germline CDR1 SGHRS, CDR2 YFSETQ. V shed 5 bases and J 5 bases; nucleotides not matched to a gene: 12. The CDR3 is 15 amino acids. The CDR3 reads CASRTRGGGGYGYTF. The CDR3 DNA is TGCGCCAGCAGAACGAGAGGAGGGGGCGGTTATGGCTACACCTTC.

The chain couples TRBV5-1 to TRBJ2-1; tentative D call: TRBD1 (6 bases). Germline V lookup: CDR1 SGHRS, CDR2 YFSETQ. There are 14 residues in the CDR3. The V and J ends lost 1 base and 4 bases respectively, with 9 bases between them. In nucleotides, the CDR3 is TGCGCCAGCAGCTTGAGGACAGTATACAATGAGCAGTTCTTC. This encodes CASSLRTVYNEQFF.

The chain has TRBV5-1 and TRBJ2-1, with TRBD1 matching over 7 bases. Germline-derived CDR1 and CDR2 are SGHRS and YFSETQ. The CDR3 length is 13 residues. V lost 4 bases, J lost 9 bases, and 7 bases stayed unmatched. The CDR3, as DNA: TGCGCCAGCAGCGTAGAGGGGGCTGGTGAGCAGTTCTTC. This gives the protein CASSVEGAGEQFF. Supplemented by reference TRBV5-1 and TRBJ2-1, the full variable domain reads KAGVTQTPRYLIKTRGQQVTLSCSPISGHRSVSWYQQTPGQGLQFLFEYFSETQRNKGNFPGRFSGRQFSNSRSEMNVSTLELGDSALYLCASSVEGAGEQFFGPGTRLTVL.

This chain links TRBV29-1 with TRBJ2-7, with 10 bases identical to TRBD2. V was clipped by 6 bases and J by 8 bases; unmatched bases: 10. CDR1 is SQVTM and CDR2 is ANQGSEA in the germline V gene. The CDR3 covers 13 residues. The CDR3: CSVSGLAEEKQYF. The CDR3 DNA reads TGCAGCGTGAGCGGACTAGCGGAAGAAAAGCAGTACTTC.

The J gene is TRBJ2-3, the V gene TRBV4-3, with a possible D match to TRBD1 (5 bases). V lost 4 bases, J lost 3 bases, and 14 bases lay in between. The CDR3 is made up of 15 amino acids. Germline loops: CDR1 LGHNA, CDR2 YSLEER. The CDR3 bases are TGCGCCAGCAGCCTTACAGGCGTTCCAACAGATACGCAGTATTTT. This translates into CASSLTGVPTDTQYF.

The V gene is TRBV7-8, the J gene TRBJ1-5, with 7 positions matching TRBD1. The germline V gene has CDR1 SGHVS and CDR2 FQNEAQ. After removal of 4 bases from V and 1 base from J, the junction contained 19 bases not matched to a gene. CDR3 length: 20 residues. DNA for the CDR3: TGTGCCAGCAGCTACTCCGGTTACCCGACAGGGACGGAAAGCAATCAGCCCCAGCATTTT. Protein product: CASSYSGYPTGTESNQPQHF.

This sequence joins TRBV5-4 and TRBJ1-1, with 7 nucleotides matching TRBD1. The germline CDR1 and CDR2 sequences are SGHNT and YYREEE (reference sequence). With 3 bases clipped from V and 5 bases from J, the junction kept 10 bases outside the gene matches. This CDR3 has 15 residues. CDR3 nucleotides: TGTGCCAGCAGCTCGAAACAGGGGATGGGGACTGAAGCTTTCTTT. Translating it yields CASSSKQGMGTEAFF.

This clone appeared a few times. The chain links TRBV6-6 to TRBJ2-5; possible D gene TRBD2, 7 bases. The J call may be incorrect, as the DNA end agrees better with TRBJ2-7. CDR1 is MNHNY, CDR2 SVGAGI, per germline (reference sequence). The CDR3 consists of 16 residues. In DNA form, the CDR3 reads TGTGCCAGCAGTTATCCCCAGGGGACCGGGGGGTACGAGCAGTACTTC. This gives the protein CASSYPQGTGGYEQYF.

Only a few counts were recorded for this clone. V gene TRBV15 combines with J gene TRBJ2-1, with D perhaps TRBD1 (6 bases). CDR3 length: 14 residues. Germline V gene data show CDR1 as LNHNV and CDR2 as YYDKDF (reference sequence). V was trimmed by 5 bases and J by 7 bases, leaving 15 bases between them. The CDR3 DNA reads TGTGCCACCAGCTGGGGGCAAGGTACGAATGAGCAGTTCTTC. Translation gives CATSWGQGTNEQFF. The full variable domain, its missing parts supplied by reference TRBV15 and TRBJ2-1, is DAMVIQNPRYQVTQFGKPVTLSCSQTLNHNVMYWYQQKSSQAPKLLFHYYDKDFNNEADTPDNFQSRRPNTSFCFLDIRSPGLGDTAMYLCATSWGQGTNEQFFGPGTRLTVL.

The V gene is TRBV28, the J gene TRBJ1-2; TRBD1 aligns across 7 bases. V shed 9 bases and J 3 bases; nucleotides not matched to a gene: 10. The germline gives CDR1 MDHEN, CDR2 SYDVKM. The CDR3 runs to 14 residues. The CDR3 is CASHSPGQDYGYTF. CDR3 DNA: TGTGCCAGTCACTCCCCCGGACAGGACTATGGCTACACCTTC.

V and J are TRBV5-1 and TRBJ1-1; D not resolved. Germline CDR1 and CDR2: SGHRS and YFSETQ. CDR3 length: 13 residues. Between the trimmed V and J ends, which lost 4 bases and 2 bases, there was a span of 9 bases. The chain's CDR3 is CASSIRVNTEAFF. CDR3 sequence (DNA): TGCGCCAGCAGCATTAGAGTCAACACTGAAGCTTTCTTT.

The V gene is TRBV23-1, the J gene TRBJ2-3; D not resolved. TRBV23-1 is an ORF, and what it does is uncertain. The CDR3 runs to 17 residues. Trimming removed 6 bases from V and 0 bases from J, with 19 bases in between. The CDR3, as DNA: TGCGCCAGCAGCCTCAGTCCAAGAGGAATAAGCACAGATACGCAGTATTTT. It translates to CASSLSPRGISTDTQYF.

The chain recombines TRBV27 with TRBJ1-4, with a tentative D call TRBD1 (6 bases). Germline V gene data show CDR1 as MNHEY and CDR2 as SMNVEV (reference sequence). V lost 3 bases to trimming and J lost 8 bases, with 13 bases between them. CDR3 length equals 14 residues. CDR3 residues: CASSFSGVGEKLFF. CDR3 nucleotide sequence: TGTGCCAGCAGTTTCTCAGGGGTCGGGGAAAAACTGTTTTTT. The variable domain in full, completed from reference TRBV27 and TRBJ1-4, reads EAQVTQNPRYLITVTGKKLTVTCSQNMNHEYMSWYRQDPGLGLRQIYYSMNVEVTDKGDVPEGYKVSRKEKRNFPLILESPSPNQTSLYFCASSFSGVGEKLFFGSGTQLSVL.

The chain joins TRBV5-5 to TRBJ1-1, with 8 nucleotides matching TRBD1. Per germline, CDR1 SGHKS and CDR2 YYEKEE (reference sequence). With 2 bases clipped from V and 1 base from J, the junction kept 7 bases outside the gene matches. The CDR3 runs to 16 residues. As DNA, the CDR3 is TGTGCCAGCAGCTTAAGGACAGGGCCAGCGAACACTGAAGCTTTCTTT. It yields the protein CASSLRTGPANTEAFF.

The gene calls are TRBV5-1 and TRBJ1-2; weak D call: TRBD1 (6 bases). Germline V gene sequence: CDR1 SGHRS, CDR2 YFSETQ. The CDR3 runs to 15 residues. V lost 5 bases, J lost 0 bases, and 14 bases lay in between. In nucleotides, the CDR3 is TGCGCCAGCAGACAACAACAGGGACCTAACTATGGCTACACCTTC. Translated: CASRQQQGPNYGYTF.

The CDR3 coding sequence is TGTGCCAGTGGCCCCCCGGGACAAATTAATGAAAAACTGTTTTTT. It yields the protein CASGPPGQINEKLFF. The chain recombines TRBV19 with TRBJ1-4; D is possibly TRBD1 (6 bases). The CDR3 spans 15 residues. V shed 8 bases and J shed 4 bases, with 17 bases lying between them. CDR1 and CDR2 (germline): LNHDA, SQIVND (reference sequence).

This chain connects TRBV29-1 to TRBJ1-1; no definite D call. This CDR3 has 12 residues. V was pared by 3 bases and J by 1 base, with 6 bases between. Germline CDR1 SQVTM, CDR2 ANQGSEA. The CDR3: CSVDWPNTEAFF. The DNA for the CDR3 is TGCAGCGTTGATTGGCCGAACACTGAAGCTTTCTTT.

The J gene is TRBJ2-5, the V gene TRBV14; 10 bases are a match to TRBD2. The CDR3 is 17 residues long. CDR1 and CDR2 (germline): SGHDN, FVKESK. J gave up 5 bases and V 1 base, and 10 bases lay outside the gene matches. In nucleotides, the CDR3 is TGTGCCAGCAGCCAAGGGTTTAGCGGGAGGCCGTCGGAGACCCAGTACTTC. Translation gives CASSQGFSGRPSETQYF.